This T cell receptor beta chain was identified during a study of PD-L1 blockade in urothelial cancer. Whole-study context: Patients initiated atezolizumab in about 2014 at 1,200 mg intravenously every 3 weeks. Samples of blood were analyzed 3 weeks (second dose) and 6 weeks after treatment start. Median T cell yield per blood sample was about 140,000 cells.

Time point of the sample: peripheral blood 6 weeks after treatment start. This table comes from immunoSEQ multiplex PCR, and its TCRdb copy is limited to in-frame clones, with some not included. Here the sample spans some 51,000 clones, 88% being singletons. The sequencing used PBMCs, collected around atezolizumab (anti-PD-L1) treatment. The clonotype comes from a man in his sixties with urothelial cancer.

The CDR3 spells CASSHPLGALGEKLFF. DNA of the CDR3: TGTGCCAGCAGCCATCCCTTGGGGGCTCTAGGTGAAAAACTGTTTTTT. The V and J genes are TRBV7-9 and TRBJ1-4; weak D call: TRBD1 (6 bases). The V gene lost 5 bases and the J gene lost 7 bases, with 20 bases spanning the gap. The CDR3 sequence is 16 residues long. Germline assignment: CDR1 SEHNR and CDR2 FQNEAQ (reference sequence).